This T cell receptor beta chain emerged from a study of blood T cell repertoires in COVID-19. Looking at the study overall: Sources were T cells, B-cell-depleted T cells, or PBMCs; the material itself was cDNA or gDNA.

Some clones are missing from TCRdb's copy, which holds only in-frame ones; the method was immunoSEQ multiplex PCR. Altogether 100,000 to 150,000 clones are present, approximately 85% being singletons, with the ten largest covering roughly 3%. Sample: peripheral blood. The TCR originated in an elderly woman with COVID-19, enrolled during active disease.

The DNA for the CDR3 is TGTGCCAGTAGTAACGGACAAAGCATGAACACTGAAGCTTTCTTT. This encodes CASSNGQSMNTEAFF. V is TRBV19 and J is TRBJ1-1, with D maybe TRBD1 (5 bases). Germline V gives CDR1 LNHDA, CDR2 SQIVND (reference sequence). Trimming shortened V by 4 bases and J by 0 bases, and 12 bases separated the two germline ends. This CDR3 is 15 amino acids long.